The count of the clone carrying this T cell receptor beta chain is one. No antigen is known for it. This specimen belongs to a study of shared clonotypes between healthy human individuals. The study, taken as a whole, reports: Sequencing depth was expected to influence donor clonotype sharing. Rarefaction indicated that sorted-subset sequencing remained incomplete although depth was large.

Across several immunoSEQ plates, the genomic DNA of each subset was split evenly. Produced via immunoSEQ multiplex PCR; TCRdb's table is partial and in-frame only. The table records under 2,500,000 clones, approximately 96% of them present only once. The CDR3 runs 12 residues. V lost 5 bases, J lost 0 bases, and 4 bases lay in between. The germline V gene has CDR1 MGHRA and CDR2 YSYEKL. A CD45RA-negative memory subset and a CD45RA+ naive subset were separated from the CD4+ cells. The V call is TRBV4-1, the J call TRBJ2-5; D is unresolved. This receptor was obtained from a man aged 18 to 30 in good health. Sample: naive CD4+ T cells sorted from blood. As to subset: CD45RA+ positively selected. The CDR3 DNA sequence: TGCGCCAGCAGCTCGTACCAAGAGACCCAGTACTTC. It translates to CASSSYQETQYF.